This TCR beta chain appears in the sequencing data of a study of T cells in localized non-small cell lung cancer. Only in-frame clones appear in the TCRdb table, and some are missing; sequencing was by immunoSEQ multiplex PCR. This sample has approximately 140,000 clones, with roughly 90% found just once. CDR3 length: 11 residues. Trimming took 3 bases from V and 4 from J, leaving 3 bases between them. The germline CDR1 and CDR2 sequences are SGHAT and FQNNGV. The J gene is TRBJ1-1, the V gene TRBV11-2, with D hard to call. The source of this sequence is a female donor older than 55 with stage I lung adenocarcinoma. The material sequenced was peripheral blood, taken before any cancer treatment. CDR3 nucleotide sequence: TGTGCCAGCAGCTTGGTCACTGAAGCTTTCTTT. This encodes CASSLVTEAFF.